The next 30 T cell receptor beta chains were all read from a single sample in a study of CD8 T cells in Susac syndrome. cDNA came from around 0.54 to 1 ug RNA primed by random hexamers. TCRdb analysed the immunoSEQ multiplex PCR reads with MiXCR anew, one entry per CDR3 protein. The data hold roughly 100,000 distinct CDR3 sequences, with 94% observed a single time. Sequenced: CD8+ T cells from PBMCs. The receptors come from a human donor with Susac syndrome.

The chain recombines TRBV2 with TRBJ2-4; 11 bases fit TRBD1. The CDR3 covers 16 residues. The junction had 4 bases not matched to a gene; V was cut back by 6 bases and J by 0 bases. The germline gives CDR1 SNHLY, CDR2 FYNNEI. The CDR3 nucleotides are TGTGCCAGCAGCCCCGGGACAGGGGGAGCCAAAAACATTCAGTACTTC. Its translation: CASSPGTGGAKNIQYF.

CDR3: CASSVGGGVGQPQHF. The CDR3 DNA is TGTGCCAGCAGCGTAGGTGGGGGGGTTGGTCAGCCCCAGCATTTT. The rearrangement joins TRBV9 to TRBJ1-5, with TRBD1 as a possible D gene (5 bases). The CDR3 is made up of 15 amino acids. Per germline, CDR1 SGDLS and CDR2 YYNGEE. V lost 0 bases, J lost 6 bases, and 13 bases lay in between.

This chain connects TRBV20-1 to TRBJ2-2; D ambiguous. This CDR3 has 12 residues. Germline V gene sequence: CDR1 DFQATT, CDR2 SNEGSKA (reference sequence). The germline V and J ends were trimmed by 6 bases and 3 bases, with 8 bases remaining between them. The DNA for the CDR3 is TGCAGTGCCAGACATGACACCGGGGAGCTGTTTTTT. Its protein is CSARHDTGELFF.

The gene calls are TRBV7-2 and TRBJ2-3, with D unclear. The CDR3 runs 16 residues. V shed 5 bases and J shed 4 bases, with 19 bases lying between them. Germline V gene sequence: CDR1 SGHTA, CDR2 FQGNSA. CDR3 in DNA: TGTGCCAGCAGCCCAGTTGTCGGCGTAATGGCAGATACGCAGTATTTT. This gives the protein CASSPVVGVMADTQYF.

The chain links TRBV7-9 to TRBJ1-2; 8 positions match TRBD1. This CDR3 spans 12 amino acids. CDR1 and CDR2 (germline): SEHNR, FQNEAQ (reference sequence). After removal of 8 bases from V and 3 bases from J, the junction contained 2 bases not matched to a gene. CDR3 protein: CASSTGDYGYTF. The CDR3 DNA reads as TGTGCCAGCTCGACAGGGGACTATGGCTACACCTTC.

The genes are TRBV9 and TRBJ2-3, with D hard to call. The CDR3 runs 12 residues. Germline V gene data show CDR1 as SGDLS and CDR2 as YYNGEE. Trimming removed 0 bases from V and 5 bases from J, with 4 bases in between. The CDR3 DNA is TGTGCCAGCAGCGTAGGTAAAGATACGCAGTATTTT. It is translated as CASSVGKDTQYF. Full variable domain (rest looked up from reference TRBV9 and TRBJ2-3): DSGVTQTPKHLITATGQRVTLRCSPRSGDLSVYWYQQSLDQGLQFLIQYYNGEERAKGNILERFSAQQFPDLHSELNLSSLELGDSALYFCASSVGKDTQYFGPGTRLTVL.

The J gene is TRBJ1-5, the V gene TRBV15, with D possibly being TRBD1 (5 bases). Trimming stripped 0 bases from V and 6 bases from J, with 12 bases between. Germline CDR1 is LNHNV and CDR2 is YYDKDF (reference sequence). This CDR3 has 15 amino acids. Here the CDR3 DNA reads TGTGCCACCAGCAGAGATAAAGGGACCGGTCAGCCCCAGCATTTT. The encoded protein is CATSRDKGTGQPQHF.

J is TRBJ2-1 and V is TRBV9, with 8 bases lining up with TRBD2. Germline CDR1 SGDLS, CDR2 YYNGEE. V trimming: 0 bases; J trimming: 10 bases; junction bases outside the gene matches: 9. CDR3 length equals 15 residues. The chain's CDR3 is CASSVGGGGLDEQFF. The CDR3 region has the DNA TGTGCCAGCAGCGTAGGGGGCGGGGGGTTGGACGAGCAGTTCTTC.

V gene TRBV9 combines with J gene TRBJ1-3; D remains ambiguous. Germline values: CDR1 SGDLS, CDR2 YYNGEE. The CDR3 extends over 11 amino acids. Trimming took 0 bases from V and 8 from J, leaving 3 bases between them. CDR3 nucleotides: TGTGCCAGCAGCGTAGGTGACACCATATATTTT. Amino acids: CASSVGDTIYF.

This clonotype has just one count. The rearrangement joins TRBV9 to TRBJ1-1; 7 nucleotides align to TRBD1. Germline trimming cut 4 bases from V and 6 bases from J; bases unmatched to any gene: 9. The germline CDR1 and CDR2 sequences are SGDLS and YYNGEE. This CDR3 spans 14 amino acids. DNA of the CDR3: TGTGCCAGCAGCCAATACGACAGGGACCCTGAAGCTTTCTTT. As protein: CASSQYDRDPEAFF.

This rearrangement joins TRBV7-9 to TRBJ2-5, with 10 positions matching TRBD1. The CDR3 consists of 15 residues. The junction had 9 bases not matched to a gene; V was cut back by 7 bases and J by 4 bases. Germline CDR1 and CDR2: SEHNR and FQNEAQ (reference sequence). The CDR3 protein is CASNPGQGKGETQYF. The DNA for the CDR3 is TGTGCCAGCAACCCGGGACAGGGGAAAGGAGAGACCCAGTACTTC.

The V gene is TRBV20-1, the J gene TRBJ2-7, with unresolved D. Per germline, CDR1 DFQATT and CDR2 SNEGSKA (reference sequence). The CDR3 loop spans 13 amino acids. Between the trimmed V and J ends, which lost 3 bases and 3 bases, there was a span of 12 bases. The CDR3: CSASVTDFYEQYF. In DNA, the CDR3 is TGCAGTGCTAGTGTTACAGACTTCTACGAGCAGTACTTC.

This chain joins TRBV2 and TRBJ2-7, with 10 bases that match TRBD1. CDR3 length: 14 residues. V was clipped by 8 bases and J by 3 bases; unmatched bases: 7. The germline gives CDR1 SNHLY, CDR2 FYNNEI. CDR3 protein: CASRGGTGDYEQYF. CDR3 coding DNA: TGTGCCAGCCGGGGGGGGACAGGGGACTACGAGCAGTACTTC.

The V and J genes are TRBV5-4 and TRBJ1-1, with 9 bases that match TRBD1. This CDR3 has 11 residues. Germline CDR1 and CDR2: SGHNT and YYREEE (reference sequence). The CDR3, as DNA: TGTGCGTTGACAGGGGGCACTGAAGCTTTCTTT. Protein: CALTGGTEAFF.

V and J are TRBV7-6 and TRBJ2-7; D may be TRBD1 or TRBD2 (5 bases each). The germline V and J ends were trimmed by 4 bases and 5 bases, with 15 bases remaining between them. The CDR3 extends over 14 amino acids. From germline, CDR1 is SGHVS and CDR2 FNYEAQ. DNA for the CDR3: TGTGCCAGCAGCTATAAGTGGGGGTCGGACGAGCAGTACTTC. This gives the protein CASSYKWGSDEQYF.

This clonotype has a single count. The chain uses TRBV19 and TRBJ2-7; D is unclear. V was cut by 5 bases and J by 5 bases, with 19 bases left in between. Germline CDR1 LNHDA, CDR2 SQIVND (reference sequence). CDR3 length: 15 residues. This chain's CDR3 is CASSPRRALGDEQYF. DNA for the CDR3: TGTGCCAGTAGTCCAAGAAGGGCCCTAGGTGACGAGCAGTACTTC.

CDR3 bases: TGCGCCAGCAGCGGCCCCAGCGGGGAGGATGCAGATACGCAGTATTTT. This codes for CASSGPSGEDADTQYF. This chain uses TRBV5-1 with TRBJ2-3, with 7 nucleotides matching TRBD2. The CDR3 runs to 16 residues. V gave up 4 bases and J gave up 4 bases; unmatched junction bases: 12. Germline V gives CDR1 SGHRS, CDR2 YFSETQ.

This clonotype was observed a single time. For the CDR3, the DNA is TGTGCCAGTAGTCTCCAGGACACCGGGGAGCTGTTTTTT. Amino acid sequence: CASSLQDTGELFF. V and J are TRBV19 and TRBJ2-2; no reliable D call. V was trimmed by 5 bases and J by 3 bases, leaving 7 bases between them. Germline assignment: CDR1 LNHDA and CDR2 SQIVND (reference sequence). The CDR3 consists of 13 residues.

The chain employs TRBV9 and TRBJ1-1, with 8 positions matching TRBD1. The junction had 8 bases not matched to a gene; V was cut back by 4 bases and J by 6 bases. The CDR3 sequence is 14 residues long. Germline V gene lookup returns CDR1 SGDLS and CDR2 YYNGEE. The CDR3 region is CASSSHRGGSEAFF. The DNA for the CDR3 is TGTGCCAGCAGCTCCCACAGGGGGGGCTCTGAAGCTTTCTTT.

V usage is TRBV20-1 and J usage is TRBJ2-3; possibly TRBD1 or TRBD2 for D (5 bases each). CDR3 length: 16 residues. CDR1 and CDR2 from the germline V gene are DFQATT and SNEGSKA (reference sequence). Trimming took off 8 bases at V and 2 bases at J, with 23 bases between the two ends. The CDR3 bases are TGCAGTCTCCGTTCGGGACCCTCAACCTTCACAGATACGCAGTATTTT. Its protein product is CSLRSGPSTFTDTQYF.

This chain uses TRBV2 with TRBJ1-5; weak D call: TRBD1 (5 bases). The V and J ends lost 6 bases and 4 bases respectively, with 13 bases between them. Looked up from germline, CDR1 is SNHLY and CDR2 is FYNNEI. The CDR3 length is 14 residues. Here the CDR3 DNA reads TGTGCCAGCAGCGCGGGACTTTTTAATCAGCCCCAGCATTTT. Protein: CASSAGLFNQPQHF.

The chain joins TRBV9 to TRBJ1-2; tentative D call: TRBD1 (5 bases). CDR3 length: 13 amino acids. Germline CDR1 SGDLS, CDR2 YYNGEE. V was cut by 4 bases and J by 8 bases, with 15 bases left in between. CDR3 bases: TGTGCCAGCAGCCTCCGGGACGGCGAAGGCTACACCTTC. This gives the protein CASSLRDGEGYTF.

The genes are TRBV20-1 and TRBJ2-1; D is perhaps TRBD1 (6 bases). The germline gives CDR1 DFQATT, CDR2 SNEGSKA (reference sequence). V lost 2 bases to trimming and J lost 4 bases, with 12 bases between them. This CDR3 comprises 14 residues. The CDR3 nucleotides read TGCAGTGCTAGACAGGGGTCCCTATACAATGAGCAGTTCTTC. This gives the protein CSARQGSLYNEQFF.

V and J are TRBV27 and TRBJ2-5, with 7 nucleotides matching TRBD1. The CDR3 is 13 residues long. Germline CDR1 and CDR2: MNHEY and SMNVEV (reference sequence). With V trimmed by 11 bases and J by 2 bases, 8 bases remained unmatched. This CDR3 is CADPPGQQETQYF. The CDR3 bases are TGTGCCGACCCTCCGGGACAGCAAGAGACCCAGTACTTC.

V gene TRBV27 combines with J gene TRBJ2-7; no clear D gene. The CDR3 covers 14 residues. Trimming took 2 bases from V and 0 from J, leaving 8 bases between them. Per germline, CDR1 MNHEY and CDR2 SMNVEV (reference sequence). CDR3 residues: CASSLVGYSYEQYF. As DNA, the CDR3 is TGTGCCAGCAGTTTAGTCGGTTACTCCTACGAGCAGTACTTC.

Only a few counts were recorded for this clonotype. The CDR3 region is CASSPEQGSPDEQYF. The CDR3 nucleotides are TGCGCCAGCAGCCCTGAACAGGGAAGCCCTGACGAGCAGTACTTC. This rearrangement joins TRBV4-1 to TRBJ2-7; D might be TRBD1 (6 bases). With 4 bases removed from V and 5 bases from J, the gap between germline ends came to 18 bases. The CDR3 spans 15 residues. Germline V gives CDR1 MGHRA, CDR2 YSYEKL.

The chain couples TRBV27 to TRBJ1-1, with TRBD1 matching over 9 bases. Trimming at V came to 4 bases and at J to 5 bases, leaving 5 bases not matched to a gene. This CDR3 has 14 residues. Germline V gives CDR1 MNHEY, CDR2 SMNVEV (reference sequence). For the CDR3, the DNA is TGTGCCAGCAGTTCCACAGGGGGCGAAACTGAAGCTTTCTTT. Translation gives CASSSTGGETEAFF.

The V and J genes are TRBV12-3 or TRBV12-4 and TRBJ1-2, with D hard to call. The CDR3 has 14 amino acids. Deletions cut 6 bases from V and 0 bases from J, with 11 bases between. CDR3 amino acids: CASSHSLSNYGYTF. The CDR3, as DNA: TGTGCCAGCAGCCACAGCCTTTCTAACTATGGCTACACCTTC.

This sequence joins TRBV5-1 and TRBJ2-3; 8 positions match TRBD2. From germline, CDR1 is SGHRS and CDR2 YFSETQ. J lost 0 bases, V lost 3 bases, and 3 bases had no gene match. The CDR3 loop spans 15 amino acids. The CDR3, as DNA: TGCGCCAGCAGCTCAAGCGGGGGAAGCACAGATACGCAGTATTTT. Translating gives CASSSSGGSTDTQYF. The whole variable domain, filled in from reference TRBV5-1 and TRBJ2-3, reads KAGVTQTPRYLIKTRGQQVTLSCSPISGHRSVSWYQQTPGQGLQFLFEYFSETQRNKGNFPGRFSGRQFSNSRSEMNVSTLELGDSALYLCASSSSGGSTDTQYFGPGTRLTVL.

This clonotype was recorded only once. The V gene is TRBV9, the J gene TRBJ1-1; 8 bases are shared with TRBD1. Per the germline V gene, CDR1 is SGDLS and CDR2 is YYNGEE. The CDR3 sequence is 14 residues long. V lost 4 bases to trimming and J lost 4 bases; unmatched junction nucleotides: 6. CDR3 loop: CASSPQGASTEAFF. CDR3 DNA: TGTGCCAGCAGCCCCCAGGGGGCTAGCACTGAAGCTTTCTTT.